This entry describes one T cell receptor beta chain. Its ends do not fully match the called genes, so a read error is possible. Regarding time point: blood 4 weeks post-SBRT, at nephrectomy. As for treatment: 15 Gy SBRT to primary tumor, nephrectomy 4 weeks later. Sequenced by immunoSEQ multiplex PCR; TCRdb stores in-frame clones only, minus some. The sample yields 60,000 to 95,000 clones, 70% to 90% seen once. This CDR3 comprises 15 residues. The V gene's germline CDR1 is MDHEN and CDR2 SYDVKM. The data derive from a study of radiation and T cells in renal cell carcinoma. The source was blood, collected from a patient whose treatment included radiotherapy and nephrectomy. This chain joins TRBV28 and TRBJ2-7, with 8 bases that match TRBD2. The TCR sequence derives from a woman aged 55-69 years with renal cell carcinoma. The CDR3 DNA sequence: TGTGCCAGCAGTCTCCTAGCGGGCCTCTCCTGCGAGCAGTACTTC. Translated, it gives CASSLLAGLSCEQYF.